Each of the 8 T cell receptor beta chains below was sequenced from the same sample in a study of blood T cell repertoires in COVID-19. The method was immunoSEQ multiplex PCR; TCRdb's version includes in-frame clones alone and lacks a portion of them. The sample lists 45,000 to 70,000 clones, about 84% occurring once. Sequenced input: peripheral blood. The source of these receptors is a man between 60 and 75 years old with acute or convalescent COVID-19.

The V call is TRBV7-2, the J call TRBJ2-2; D call uncertain. Trimming pared 7 bases from V and 6 bases from J, leaving 12 bases between. The CDR3 contains 13 residues. Germline-derived CDR1 and CDR2 are SGHTA and FQGNSA. The CDR3 bases are TGTGCCAGCACCTCCCGAGCTTCCGGGGAGCTGTTTTTT. It specifies CASTSRASGELFF.

CDR3 DNA: TGTGCCACTTCTAGCGGGGAGTACACAGATACGCAGTATTTT. As protein: CATSSGEYTDTQYF. The genes are TRBV19 and TRBJ2-3, with 9 bases lining up with TRBD2. The CDR3 totals 14 residues. Germline V CDR1 and CDR2: LNHDA, SQIVND (reference sequence). The V and J ends lost 10 bases and 2 bases, in that order; junction bases with no gene match: 7.

This chain joins TRBV2 and TRBJ2-1; D is perhaps TRBD2 (5 bases). This CDR3 region has 16 residues. The V gene lost 5 bases and the J gene lost 7 bases, with 21 bases spanning the gap. Germline V gives CDR1 SNHLY, CDR2 FYNNEI. CDR3 sequence (DNA): TGTGCCAGCAGTCCTTCCGGAAGCGGTAGGGTGAATGAGCAGTTCTTC. Protein: CASSPSGSGRVNEQFF.

The chain couples TRBV6-5 to TRBJ2-3, with 12 bases aligning to TRBD2. With V trimmed by 6 bases and J by 7 bases, 5 bases remained unmatched. This CDR3 region has 14 residues. Germline V gene sequence: CDR1 MNHEY, CDR2 SVGAGI. CDR3 bases: TGTGCCAGCAGCCTTACTAGCGGGGGGTATACGCAGTATTTT. Translated: CASSLTSGGYTQYF.

This chain joins TRBV19 and TRBJ2-7; TRBD2 matches at 7 bases. CDR3 length equals 13 residues. Germline lookup yields CDR1 LNHDA and CDR2 SQIVND (reference sequence). Trimming cost V 4 bases and J 2 bases; bases outside gene matches: 2. The CDR3 spells CASSTAGAYEQYF. The CDR3 DNA follows: TGTGCCAGTAGTACGGCGGGGGCCTACGAGCAGTACTTC. The whole variable domain, remainder taken from reference TRBV19 and TRBJ2-7, is DGGITQSPKYLFRKEGQNVTLSCEQNLNHDAMYWYRQDPGQGLRLIYYSQIVNDFQKGDIAEGYSVSREKKESFPLTVTSAQKNPTAFYLCASSTAGAYEQYFGPGTRLTVT.

The rearrangement joins TRBV7-9 to TRBJ1-1, with a tentative D call TRBD1 (5 bases). V lost 1 base to trimming and J lost 1 base, with 10 bases between them. CDR3 length equals 15 residues. Germline V gene data show CDR1 as SEHNR and CDR2 as FQNEAQ (reference sequence). This CDR3 is CASSLDVGANTEAFF. The DNA of the CDR3 is TGTGCCAGCAGCTTAGACGTAGGGGCGAACACTGAAGCTTTCTTT.

J is TRBJ1-5 and V is TRBV19; 11 nucleotides align to TRBD1. V gave up 5 bases and J gave up 6 bases; unmatched junction bases: 6. CDR3 length: 15 amino acids. CDR1 and CDR2 from the germline V gene are LNHDA and SQIVND (reference sequence). The DNA for the CDR3 is TGTGCCAGTAGTCCCCCCGGGACAGGGGGTCAGCCCCAGCATTTT. Translating gives CASSPPGTGGQPQHF. Looking up the rest from reference TRBV19 and TRBJ1-5 gives the full variable domain: DGGITQSPKYLFRKEGQNVTLSCEQNLNHDAMYWYRQDPGQGLRLIYYSQIVNDFQKGDIAEGYSVSREKKESFPLTVTSAQKNPTAFYLCASSPPGTGGQPQHFGDGTRLSIL.

The rearrangement links TRBV6-5 to TRBJ2-7; TRBD1 agrees at 7 bases. Germline V lookup: CDR1 MNHEY, CDR2 SVGAGI. V was pared by 2 bases and J by 3 bases, with 4 bases of the junction left unmatched. The CDR3 consists of 14 residues. Here the CDR3 DNA reads TGTGCCAGCAGTTACAGGGGGCGAAACTACGAGCAGTACTTC. This codes for CASSYRGRNYEQYF.